One T cell receptor beta chain is described in this entry. At one boundary the junction diverges from the germline segment, which might be a read error. Germline V lookup: CDR1 MGHRA, CDR2 YSYEKL. This CDR3 region has 14 residues. This sample was taken from a study of cytomegalovirus exposure and HLA in healthy donors. It was with 60 Vbeta and 13 Jbeta primers that the PCR ran. The repertoire was sequenced with immunoSEQ multiplex PCR; TCRdb's copy has only in-frame clones and lacks some. The data hold roughly 220,000 clones, with 75% observed a single time. The specimen was PBMCs. The sequence was obtained from a woman in her twenties or thirties in good health and CMV-seronegative. The J gene is TRBJ2-2, the V gene TRBV4-1; 11 nucleotides align to TRBD1. CDR3 residues: CASSQDRGPGELFF. CDR3 nucleotide sequence: TGTGCCAGCAGCCAGGACAGGGGGCCCGGGGAGCTGTTTTTT.